This T cell receptor beta chain comes out of a study of vaccination effects on CD4 cells after COVID-19. TCRdb's copy holds only in-frame clones and misses some; the assay was immunoSEQ multiplex PCR. The table shows 70,000 to 95,000 clones, with 60% to 80% occurring only once. The CDR3 spans 19 residues. Germline CDR1 and CDR2: SGHRS and YFSETQ. V shed 0 bases and J shed 2 bases, with 21 bases lying between them. Viral peptide pool expansion of antigen-specific CD4+ T cells preceded sequencing in the ViraFEST assay. Following a roughly 11-day culture, CD4+ T cells were purified. All study participants received two doses of BNT162b2 or mRNA-1273 vaccine. On this clone itself: The target antigen is unknown.

The source material was CD4+ T cells from PBMCs cultured with HCoV-OC43 spike peptides, sampled after COVID-19 vaccination. Subset meaning: HCoV-OC43 spike overlapping peptide pool stimulation. The receptor comes from a human donor who received a COVID-19 vaccine. V usage is TRBV5-1 and J usage is TRBJ1-3; the D is unclear. This CDR3 reads CASSLEGRRASGPGNTIYF. CDR3 DNA: TGCGCCAGCAGCTTGGAAGGACGACGGGCCAGCGGACCTGGAAACACCATATATTTT.